The rows below give T cell receptor beta chains drawn from one sample of a study of beta chain features in type 1 diabetes. Sequenced by immunoSEQ multiplex PCR; TCRdb stores in-frame clones only, minus some. The table has 250,000 or so clones, around a quarter seen once; the top ten hold approximately 4%. Sequenced material: central memory CD4+ T cells from blood. The receptors were sampled from a man younger than 45 in good health. Both conserved end residues are part of each CDR3. The D gene is left open where the match is weak. Clone size is stated in some rows and not others, as once, few, many or a class when expanded.

v_gene	abundance	d_gene	j_gene	CDR3nt	CDR3aa
TRBV6-5	-	TRBD2	TRBJ2-1	TGTGCCAGCAGTTACTCAGCGGGACCTAAGTTCTTC	CASSYSAGPKFF
TRBV30	-	-	TRBJ1-5	TGTGCCTGGAGTGGAGATAGCAATCAGCCCCAGCATTTT	CAWSGDSNQPQHF
TRBV6-5	few	TRBD1	TRBJ2-2	TGTGCCAGCAGTTGGGACAGACCGGGTACCGGGGAGCTGTTTTTT	CASSWDRPGTGELFF
TRBV7-2	few	-	TRBJ2-7	TGTGCCAGCAGCTTAGACCCCTCCTACGAGCAGTACTTC	CASSLDPSYEQYF
TRBV30	few	TRBD2	TRBJ2-1	TGTGCCTGGAGAAGGACTAGCGGGGGGAATTTGAATGAGCAGTTCTTC	CAWRRTSGGNLNEQFF
TRBV2	few	-	TRBJ2-2	TGTGCCAGCAAGATCAGGGACCCCTACACCGGGGAGCTGTTTTTT	CASKIRDPYTGELFF
TRBV5-1	few	-	TRBJ1-1	TGCGCCAGCAGCCGAGAACTCGGCACTGAAGCTTTCTTT	CASSRELGTEAFF
TRBV5-4	-	-	TRBJ1-5	TGTGCCAGCAGCTTGGACGGGGTAGACCAGCCCCAGCATTTT	CASSLDGVDQPQHF
TRBV20-1	-	-	TRBJ2-1	TGCAGTGCCCCAGATTTGGATGAGCAGTTCTTC	CSAPDLDEQFF
TRBV5-8	-	-	TRBJ2-6	TGTGCCAGCAGCTTGGCTGTAAGTGTTGGGGCCAACGTCCTGACTTTC	CASSLAVSVGANVLTF
TRBV2	-	-	TRBJ1-4	TGTGCCAGCAGTGAGGACAGAAGGGAACTGTTTTTT	CASSEDRRELFF
TRBV27	few	-	TRBJ2-3	TGTGCCAGCAGTCCCTACCGGTGGCGGGGCAGCACAGATACGCAGTATTTT	CASSPYRWRGSTDTQYF
TRBV6-6	few	-	TRBJ2-7	TGTGCCAGCAGTTACTCTCTCTATGACGAGCAGTACTTC	CASSYSLYDEQYF
TRBV7-2	few	TRBD1	TRBJ2-7	TGTGCCAGCAGCTTAGCTGAGGACAGGTATACCTACGAGCAGTACTTC	CASSLAEDRYTYEQYF
TRBV7-9	-	TRBD2	TRBJ2-1	TGTGCCAGCAGCTCCGGGACTAGCGGGAAACCCCACAATGAGCAGTTCTTC	CASSSGTSGKPHNEQFF
TRBV18	few	TRBD2	TRBJ2-7	TGTGCCAGCTCCCCAAGCGGGAGGGTCTACGAGCAGTACTTC	CASSPSGRVYEQYF
TRBV7-2	-	TRBD1	TRBJ2-7	TGTGCCAGCAGCTTAATGACAGGGGGACAGGGCTACGAGCAGTACTTC	CASSLMTGGQGYEQYF
TRBV11-3	-	-	TRBJ2-7	TGTGCCAGCAGCTTAGATTCGGAGAACAGGGACGAGCAGTACTTC	CASSLDSENRDEQYF
TRBV7-2	few	TRBD1	TRBJ1-6	TGTGCCAGCAGTCCGAGACAGGGGCCATCACCCCTCCACTTT	CASSPRQGPSPLHF
TRBV19	-	-	TRBJ2-1	TGTGCCAGTAGTAGTTTCCGGGGTATGGATGAGCAGTTCTTC	CASSSFRGMDEQFF
TRBV19	-	-	TRBJ2-4	TGTGCCAGTACCGATCTAAATGGTGTGAACATTCAGTACTTC	CASTDLNGVNIQYF
TRBV9	few	-	TRBJ2-1	TGTGCCAGCAGCGTAGAGGCAGGGAGAAATGAGCAGTTCTTC	CASSVEAGRNEQFF
TRBV7-2	-	-	TRBJ1-1	TGTGCCAGCAGCACTGAGGGGCGTAACACTGAAGCTTTCTTT	CASSTEGRNTEAFF
TRBV7-9	-	TRBD1	TRBJ2-1	TGTGCCAGCAGCCGACAGGGGCCTAGCTCCTACAATGAGCAGTTCTTC	CASSRQGPSSYNEQFF
TRBV30	few	-	TRBJ2-3	TGTGCCTGGAGTAGCGCAGATACGCAGTATTTT	CAWSSADTQYF
TRBV6-5	-	-	TRBJ1-1	TGTGCCAGCAGTCCCCTATCGGGGAGGACTGAAGCTTTCTTT	CASSPLSGRTEAFF
TRBV6-1	-	-	TRBJ2-5	TGTGCCAGCAGTGAAAGGAGGAGGGGGGACAGACAAGAGACCCAGTACTTC	CASSERRRGDRQETQYF
TRBV5-4	-	TRBD1	TRBJ2-5	TGTGCCAGCAGCTCGGGACAGGGGAACCAAGAGACCCAGTACTTC	CASSSGQGNQETQYF
TRBV7-9	-	TRBD2	TRBJ2-3	TGTGCCAGCAGCCAGACTAGCGGGGGCGCAGATACGCAGTATTTT	CASSQTSGGADTQYF
TRBV7-6	-	-	TRBJ1-5	TGTGCCAGCAGCTTAGAGAGGGGGCAGCCCCAGCATTTT	CASSLERGQPQHF
TRBV19	few	TRBD2	TRBJ2-1	TGTGCCAGTAGTATTCCCAGCGGGAGTTTCAATGAGCAGTTCTTC	CASSIPSGSFNEQFF
TRBV28	many	-	TRBJ2-1	TGTGCCAGCACCCCCCAATTGATAAGCTCCTACAATGAGCAGTTCTTC	CASTPQLISSYNEQFF
TRBV28	-	-	TRBJ2-3	TGTGCCAGCAGTTTACCCCTTAGGAGCACAGATACGCAGTATTTT	CASSLPLRSTDTQYF
TRBV29-1	-	-	TRBJ1-2	TGCAGCGTTGCAGGGGCAGAGGGCTACACCTTC	CSVAGAEGYTF
TRBV29-1	many	-	TRBJ1-1	TGCAGCGTGGAGACTCGGCAGAACACTGAAGCTTTCTTT	CSVETRQNTEAFF
TRBV7-4	few	-	TRBJ2-4	TGTGCCAGCAGCTTAGCGGGGGGAGCCAAAAACATTCAGTACTTC	CASSLAGGAKNIQYF
TRBV6-6	few	-	TRBJ1-5	TGTGCCAGCAGTACACAATCTGGCAATCAGCCCCAGCATTTT	CASSTQSGNQPQHF
TRBV6-1	many	TRBD1	TRBJ1-6	TGTGCCAGCACTCAGGACAGGGGGCCATCCCTCCACTTT	CASTQDRGPSLHF
TRBV18	-	-	TRBJ2-2	TGTGCCAGCTCAATAGCAGTGAACACCGGGGAGCTGTTTTTT	CASSIAVNTGELFF
TRBV20-1	few	-	TRBJ2-7	TGCAGTGCTCGGGTGGGTTACGAGCAGTACTTC	CSARVGYEQYF
TRBV9	-	-	TRBJ2-3	TGTGCCAGCAGCGACGACTTAATCTCGCAGTATTTT	CASSDDLISQYF
TRBV29-1	few	-	TRBJ2-3	TGCAGCCAACCGGGGCAAAGCACAGATACGCAGTATTTT	CSQPGQSTDTQYF